This T cell receptor (beta chain) was sequenced for a study of blood T cell repertoires in COVID-19. Study context: There were acute and convalescent COVID-19 samples, and they came from the United States, Italy and Spain. Sources were T cells, B-cell-depleted T cells, or PBMCs; the material itself was cDNA or gDNA.

Clones were read by immunoSEQ multiplex PCR, and TCRdb kept only the in-frame ones, dropping some. The sample carries more than 300,000 clones, more than 75% recorded once. This TCR was recovered from a woman between 45 and 65 years old with acute or convalescent COVID-19. Sequencing used peripheral blood.

The CDR3 bases are TGTGCCAGCAGCGACGGACTAGCGGGAGTTGGGACCGGGGAGCTGTTTTTT. Amino acid sequence: CASSDGLAGVGTGELFF. The rearrangement links TRBV9 to TRBJ2-2; 13 bases are a match to TRBD2. There are 17 residues in the CDR3. Looked up from germline, CDR1 is SGDLS and CDR2 is YYNGEE. V lost 3 bases to trimming and J lost 5 bases; unmatched junction nucleotides: 7. The entire variable domain, with the rest obtained from reference TRBV9 and TRBJ2-2, is as follows: DSGVTQTPKHLITATGQRVTLRCSPRSGDLSVYWYQQSLDQGLQFLIQYYNGEERAKGNILERFSAQQFPDLHSELNLSSLELGDSALYFCASSDGLAGVGTGELFFGEGSRLTVL.